This TCR beta chain originates from a study of blood T cell repertoires in COVID-19. Repertoires were generated with immunoSEQ multiplex PCR, while TCRdb's copy carries only in-frame clones and drops some. Seen here are 95,000 to 150,000 clones, around nine tenths observed once, and the top ten hold almost 0.9%. V gave up 4 bases and J gave up 0 bases; unmatched junction bases: 4. The CDR3 totals 16 residues. Germline-derived CDR1 and CDR2 are LGHNA and YNFKEQ. This TCR was recovered from a woman in her fifties or sixties with active or convalescent COVID-19. The rearrangement uses TRBV4-2 and TRBJ2-4; 9 nucleotides match TRBD2. Input material: peripheral blood. In DNA form, the CDR3 reads TGTGCCAGCAGCCCGGGACTAGCTCTAGCCAAAAACATTCAGTACTTC. This gives the protein CASSPGLALAKNIQYF.